The 18 T cell receptor beta chains given below trace back to one sample, sequenced in a study of neurological immune-mediated disorders. TCRdb re-derived calls from the 5' RACE reads in MiXCR, one entry per CDR3 protein. This table holds some 21,000 distinct CDR3 sequences, around 15% found once. The sequenced sample was PBMCs. Receptors were obtained from a female donor with HTLV-1-associated myelopathy (HAM/TSP).

In this sample, this clonotype turned up many times. V is TRBV20-1 and J is TRBJ2-1; no clear D. This CDR3 has 13 amino acids. Looked up from germline, CDR1 is DFQATT and CDR2 is SNEGSKA (reference sequence). Between the trimmed V and J ends, which lost 6 bases and 0 bases, there was a span of 9 bases. The CDR3 is CSASPSSYNEQFF. For the CDR3, the DNA is TGCAGTGCGAGCCCCAGCTCCTACAATGAGCAGTTCTTC.

In its sample, this clonotype was seen many times. The chain combines TRBV7-8 with TRBJ1-1; unclear D gene. This CDR3 contains 13 residues. Germline V CDR1 and CDR2: SGHVS, FQNEAQ. The ends were cut back, 6 bases at V and 0 bases at J, with 8 bases in the middle. The CDR3 loop reads CASRWGLNTEAFF. For the CDR3, the DNA is TGTGCCAGCAGATGGGGATTGAACACTGAAGCTTTCTTT.

The sample holds many counts of this clonotype. The chain joins TRBV5-8 to TRBJ1-6, with unresolved D. The CDR3 consists of 12 residues. CDR1 SGHTS and CDR2 YDEGEE come from the germline V gene. V dropped 0 bases and J dropped 10 bases, with 5 bases sitting between them. The CDR3 loop reads CASSLDRSPLHF. The CDR3 DNA follows: TGTGCCAGCAGCTTGGATCGCTCACCCCTCCACTTT.

A few counts support this clonotype. This chain links TRBV5-1 with TRBJ2-5; TRBD1 might be the D (6 bases). The length of the CDR3 is 15 residues. V was shortened by 4 bases and J by 2 bases, with 15 bases between the two germline ends. CDR1 SGHRS and CDR2 YFSETQ come from the germline V gene. CDR3 bases: TGCGCCAGCAGCGAGAACAGGGTTGATCAAGAGACCCAGTACTTC. Translation gives CASSENRVDQETQYF.

In this sample, this clonotype turned up many times. The CDR3 protein is CASSYPSQRTANNEQFF. The CDR3 region has the DNA TGCGCCAGCAGCTACCCCTCTCAACGGACAGCCAACAATGAGCAGTTCTTC. The chain is built from TRBV5-1 and TRBJ2-1, with D maybe TRBD1 (6 bases). V was trimmed by 3 bases and J by 5 bases, leaving 21 bases between them. The CDR3 has 17 residues. CDR1 is SGHRS and CDR2 is YFSETQ in the germline V gene.

The sample holds many counts of this clonotype. V gene TRBV7-8 combines with J gene TRBJ2-1, with 9 bases aligning to TRBD2. After removal of 2 bases from V and 7 bases from J, the junction contained 12 bases not matched to a gene. From germline, CDR1 is SGHVS and CDR2 FQNEAQ. CDR3 length: 17 residues. CDR3 sequence: CASSLPLLLAGGNEQFF. In nucleotides, the CDR3 is TGTGCCAGCAGCTTACCTCTTTTACTAGCGGGTGGTAATGAGCAGTTCTTC.

This clonotype was counted many times. CDR3 sequence reads: CASSQLGAFADTQYF. The CDR3 DNA reads as TGTGCCAGCAGTCAACTCGGGGCCTTTGCGGATACGCAGTATTTT. This chain links TRBV7-2 with TRBJ2-3; tentatively, D is TRBD1 or TRBD2 (5 bases each). V dropped 6 bases and J dropped 6 bases, with 19 bases sitting between them. The germline CDR1 and CDR2 sequences are SGHTA and FQGNSA. CDR3 length: 15 amino acids.

There are many counts of this clonotype. This sequence joins TRBV5-4 and TRBJ2-7; no clear D. Looked up from germline, CDR1 is SGHNT and CDR2 is YYREEE (reference sequence). V lost 4 bases and J 4 bases, leaving 12 bases between the germline ends. This CDR3 spans 13 amino acids. The CDR3 reads CASSAVPRYEQYF. CDR3 coding DNA: TGTGCCAGCAGCGCCGTCCCGCGGTACGAGCAGTACTTC.

This clonotype has a handful of counts. The J gene is TRBJ2-7, the V gene TRBV28, with D possibly matching TRBD2 (6 bases). The germline V and J ends were trimmed by 6 bases and 6 bases, with 12 bases remaining between them. Germline CDR1 and CDR2: MDHEN and SYDVKM. The CDR3 has 12 amino acids. CDR3 in amino acids: CASSLTSSEQYF. The CDR3 nucleotides are TGTGCCAGCAGCCTGACTAGTAGCGAGCAGTACTTC.

This clonotype was counted ten times or more. The rearrangement joins TRBV20-1 to TRBJ2-5, with D possibly TRBD2 on 6 matching bases. The germline CDR1 and CDR2 sequences are DFQATT and SNEGSKA (reference sequence). The V end lost 3 bases, the J end lost 0 bases, and 11 bases lay between the germline ends. This CDR3 is 14 amino acids long. The CDR3, as DNA: TGCAGTGCTAGGATGGGACTGGACCAAGAGACCCAGTACTTC. Its protein product is CSARMGLDQETQYF.

This clonotype has just a few counts. V usage is TRBV5-1 and J usage is TRBJ2-4; 8 nucleotides align to TRBD1. The V segment lost 4 bases and the J segment 4 bases; nucleotides outside the gene matches: 4. CDR1 and CDR2 from the germline V gene are SGHRS and YFSETQ. This CDR3 region has 14 residues. The CDR3 reads CASSLRTGKNIQYF. CDR3 bases: TGCGCCAGCAGCCTCCGGACAGGGAAAAACATTCAGTACTTC.

This clonotype occurred many times. The J gene is TRBJ2-3, the V gene TRBV7-2; maybe TRBD2 (5 bases). The germline V gene encodes CDR1 SGHTA and CDR2 FQGNSA. The CDR3 contains 14 residues. The V gene lost 0 bases and the J gene lost 3 bases, with 7 bases spanning the gap. CDR3 amino acids: CASSLALATDTQYF. The CDR3 bases are TGTGCCAGCAGCTTAGCCCTAGCAACAGATACGCAGTATTTT.

There are many counts of this clonotype. The chain recombines TRBV6-6 with TRBJ2-3, with a tentative D call TRBD1 (5 bases). Trimming shortened V by 4 bases and J by 5 bases, and 13 bases separated the two germline ends. Germline V gives CDR1 MNHNY, CDR2 SVGAGI (reference sequence). This CDR3 has 14 residues. The CDR3 here is CASSSGQGLDTQYF. The DNA of the CDR3 is TGTGCCAGCAGTTCTGGGCAGGGATTAGATACGCAGTATTTT.

The CDR3 region has the DNA TGCGCCAGCAGCCACGGGACGGACTACGAGCAGTACTTC. This sequence encodes CASSHGTDYEQYF. This chain connects TRBV4-1 to TRBJ2-7; TRBD1 or TRBD2 may be the D gene (5 bases each). Trimming pared 3 bases from V and 3 bases from J, leaving 9 bases between. The CDR3 is made up of 13 amino acids. The V gene's germline CDR1 is MGHRA and CDR2 YSYEKL.

The table lists this clonotype with many counts. This sequence may be a read error, since a much larger clone differs from it by one base. The chain links TRBV29-1 to TRBJ1-5, with 7 nucleotides matching TRBD1. Germline lookup yields CDR1 SQVTM and CDR2 ANQGSEA. The CDR3 runs to 15 residues. V shed 3 bases, J shed 4 bases, and the junction held 9 bases outside the gene matches. The CDR3, as DNA: TGCAGCGTTGATTCAGGGACAGACAGAAATCAGCCCCAGCATTTT. It is translated as CSVDSGTDRNQPQHF.

This clonotype came up once. The chain uses TRBV20-1 and TRBJ2-3; D call uncertain. Trimming removed 0 bases from V and 0 bases from J, with 13 bases in between. This CDR3 is built from 16 residues. Germline lookup yields CDR1 DFQATT and CDR2 SNEGSKA (reference sequence). The CDR3 region has the DNA TGCAGTGCTAGAGACCAGGAGAATACCAGCACAGATACGCAGTATTTT. Translation gives CSARDQENTSTDTQYF.

This clonotype was counted ten times or more. The chain carries TRBV20-1 and TRBJ1-1; D uncertain. Germline CDR1 reads DFQATT; CDR2 reads SNEGSKA (reference sequence). Trimming removed 0 bases at V and 0 bases at J, with 5 bases between. There are 13 residues in the CDR3. The CDR3 nucleotides read TGCAGTGCTAGAGATGTGATGAACACTGAAGCTTTCTTT. Protein: CSARDVMNTEAFF.

The V gene is TRBV15, the J gene TRBJ2-2; 8 bases align to TRBD1. Germline trimming cut 4 bases from V and 1 base from J; bases unmatched to any gene: 2. The CDR3 is 15 residues long. Looked up from germline, CDR1 is LNHNV and CDR2 is YYDKDF (reference sequence). CDR3: CATSMGQENTGELFF. The CDR3 region has the DNA TGTGCCACCAGCATGGGACAGGAGAACACCGGGGAGCTGTTTTTT. The full variable domain, completed using reference TRBV15 and TRBJ2-2, is DAMVIQNPRYQVTQFGKPVTLSCSQTLNHNVMYWYQQKSSQAPKLLFHYYDKDFNNEADTPDNFQSRRPNTSFCFLDIRSPGLGDTAMYLCATSMGQENTGELFFGEGSRLTVL.